The following is a TCR beta chain sequence with its context. RNA amounts of roughly 0.45 to 1 ug underwent reverse transcription with random hexamers. An immunoSEQ multiplex PCR amplified TCR beta CDR3 over 54 Vbeta and 13 Jbeta. Via MiXCR, TCRdb re-called the immunoSEQ multiplex PCR reads, giving one row per CDR3 protein. The repertoire holds 70,000 or so distinct CDR3 sequences, over 85% seen once, with about 0.6% in the top ten. This record comes from a study of CD8 T cells in Susac syndrome. TCR beta from blood CD8+ and CD4+ T cells was sequenced. Relapsing-remitting disease, either stable or active, was present in the treatment-naive patients who were the multiple sclerosis controls. It was negative isolation that provided the CD8+ and CD4+ T cells, whereas TEMRA cells were enriched by FACS. V lost 1 base and J lost 2, with 14 bases in between. The CDR3 loop spans 16 amino acids. Germline V gene sequence: CDR1 SGHAT, CDR2 FQNNGV.

The receptor comes from a human donor with multiple sclerosis. The V gene is TRBV11-2, the J gene TRBJ1-1, with TRBD1 as a possible D gene (6 bases). Sequenced material: CD8+ T cells from PBMCs. The CDR3 DNA follows: TGTGCCAGCAGCTTAGTAATCGGACAGCTCAACACTGAAGCTTTCTTT. This codes for CASSLVIGQLNTEAFF.